One and the same sample provided the 27 T cell receptor beta chains below, sequenced in a study of STAT5B mutations in CD4+ large granular lymphocyte leukemia. Profiling relied on immunoSEQ multiplex PCR, and the TCRdb table lists in-frame clones only, not all of them. The repertoire holds 5,800 or so clones, less than 80% seen once, with under 2% in the top ten. Sequencing input: PBMCs. The receptors come from a woman in her 70s with CD4+ T-cell large granular lymphocyte leukemia.

The J gene is TRBJ2-7, the V gene TRBV18, with unresolved D. V was shortened by 5 bases and J by 1 base, with 6 bases between the two germline ends. The CDR3 is made up of 12 amino acids. Per the germline V gene, CDR1 is KGHSH and CDR2 is LQKENI. CDR3 sequence: CASSTDSYEQYF. In nucleotides, the CDR3 is TGTGCCAGCTCAACGGATTCCTACGAGCAGTACTTC. Looking up the rest from reference TRBV18 and TRBJ2-7 gives the full variable domain: NAGVMQNPRHLVRRRGQEARLRCSPMKGHSHVYWYRQLPEEGLKFMVYLQKENIIDESGMPKERFSAEFPKEGPSILRIQQVVRGDSAAYFCASSTDSYEQYFGPGTRLTVT.

V usage is TRBV25-1 and J usage is TRBJ2-6; a weak D match, TRBD2 (6 bases). The germline V gene has CDR1 MGHDK and CDR2 SYGVNS. The CDR3 contains 17 residues. Trimming cost V 4 bases and J 4 bases, with 17 bases left between them. CDR3 in amino acids: CASSGWGGGTGANVLTF. As DNA, the CDR3 is TGTGCCAGCAGTGGGTGGGGTGGGGGGACCGGGGCCAACGTCCTGACTTTC.

The rearrangement joins TRBV2 to TRBJ1-4; weak D call: TRBD1 (6 bases). V dropped 2 bases and J dropped 5 bases, with 12 bases sitting between them. This CDR3 spans 15 amino acids. CDR1 is SNHLY and CDR2 is FYNNEI in the germline V gene. CDR3 loop: CASSETRTANEKLFF. CDR3 DNA: TGTGCCAGCAGTGAAACCCGGACAGCAAATGAAAAACTGTTTTTT.

V usage is TRBV9 and J usage is TRBJ2-1; D might be TRBD1 (6 bases). The germline gives CDR1 SGDLS, CDR2 YYNGEE. V lost 0 bases and J lost 7, with 17 bases in between. This CDR3 spans 16 amino acids. In DNA form, the CDR3 reads TGTGCCAGCAGCGTAGTGTGGACAGCCGGTGGTAATGAGCAGTTCTTC. Protein: CASSVVWTAGGNEQFF. Filled out from reference TRBV9 and TRBJ2-1, the complete variable domain reads DSGVTQTPKHLITATGQRVTLRCSPRSGDLSVYWYQQSLDQGLQFLIQYYNGEERAKGNILERFSAQQFPDLHSELNLSSLELGDSALYFCASSVVWTAGGNEQFFGPGTRLTVL.

The V call is TRBV5-6, the J call TRBJ2-7; D may be TRBD1 (6 bases). Germline V gene sequence: CDR1 SGHDT, CDR2 YYEEEE. The CDR3 has 13 amino acids. V was clipped by 7 bases and J by 4 bases, with 15 bases between them. Written as DNA, the CDR3 is TGTGCCAGCGTAGGCATGCAGGGGTACGAGCAGTACTTC. This gives the protein CASVGMQGYEQYF.

By share of the sample, this clone is medium-sized. The chain carries TRBV15 and TRBJ2-7, with TRBD2 matching over 7 bases. CDR1 LNHNV and CDR2 YYDKDF come from the germline V gene (reference sequence). Germline trimming cut 5 bases from V and 7 bases from J; bases unmatched to any gene: 17. CDR3 size: 16 residues. The CDR3 coding sequence is TGTGCCACCAGCCTGGGAGGGGCTAGAGGCCGAGGGGAGCAGTACTTC. Translating it yields CATSLGGARGRGEQYF.

The chain is built from TRBV30 and TRBJ1-3; 7 nucleotides match TRBD1. The length of the CDR3 is 13 residues. CDR1 and CDR2 from the germline V gene are GTSNPN and SVGIG (reference sequence). V shed 5 bases, J shed 0 bases, and the junction held 1 base outside the gene matches. The CDR3 is CAWGQASGNTIYF. The CDR3 bases are TGTGCCTGGGGACAGGCCTCTGGAAACACCATATATTTT.

The rearrangement joins TRBV6-4 to TRBJ2-1, with D unclear. V was shortened by 0 bases and J by 5 bases, with 8 bases between the two germline ends. CDR3 length equals 14 residues. Germline-derived CDR1 and CDR2 are MRHNA and SNTAGT. CDR3 in DNA: TGTGCCAGCAGTGACTCATGGAGTAACAATGAGCAGTTCTTC. It encodes CASSDSWSNNEQFF.

The CDR3 bases are TGTGCCAGCAGCTTAGATGGAACAGCCTTAGAAGCTTTCTTT. It codes for CASSLDGTALEAFF. The V call is TRBV11-2, the J call TRBJ1-1; D uncertain. Trimming cost V 0 bases and J 8 bases, with 13 bases left between them. Germline V gene data show CDR1 as SGHAT and CDR2 as FQNNGV. This CDR3 region has 14 residues.

This clone came up once. The chain is built from TRBV5-1 and TRBJ2-5; 12 bases are shared with TRBD1. Trimming removed 0 bases from V and 5 bases from J; junction bases left unmatched: 8. CDR1 is SGHRS, CDR2 YFSETQ, per germline. The CDR3 is made up of 17 amino acids. CDR3 in amino acids: CASSLAGQGAVGETQYF. The CDR3 DNA reads as TGCGCCAGCAGCTTGGCGGGACAGGGGGCGGTCGGTGAGACCCAGTACTTC.

The genes are TRBV19 and TRBJ2-3, with 10 bases fitting TRBD1. V dropped 11 bases and J dropped 3; count of bases not matched to a gene: 8. The CDR3 extends over 14 amino acids. Germline values: CDR1 LNHDA, CDR2 SQIVND (reference sequence). The CDR3 here is CAVGGQGRTDTQYF. The CDR3 DNA sequence: TGTGCCGTTGGGGGACAGGGGAGGACAGATACGCAGTATTTT. The variable domain in full, with the rest retrieved from reference TRBV19 and TRBJ2-3, is DGGITQSPKYLFRKEGQNVTLSCEQNLNHDAMYWYRQDPGQGLRLIYYSQIVNDFQKGDIAEGYSVSREKKESFPLTVTSAQKNPTAFYLCAVGGQGRTDTQYFGPGTRLTVL.

This clone was seen only a few times. The chain joins TRBV9 to TRBJ1-2; TRBD1 matches 10 bases. CDR3 length equals 16 residues. The germline V gene has CDR1 SGDLS and CDR2 YYNGEE. The V segment lost 4 bases and the J segment 4 bases; nucleotides outside the gene matches: 10. The CDR3 DNA is TGTGCCAGCAGCCCAAAGGGACAGGGGATCCTCTATGGCTACACCTTC. Translating gives CASSPKGQGILYGYTF. The variable domain in full, with the rest retrieved from reference TRBV9 and TRBJ1-2, is DSGVTQTPKHLITATGQRVTLRCSPRSGDLSVYWYQQSLDQGLQFLIQYYNGEERAKGNILERFSAQQFPDLHSELNLSSLELGDSALYFCASSPKGQGILYGYTFGSGTRLTVV.

The rearrangement links TRBV5-1 to TRBJ2-5; TRBD2 might be the D (5 bases). The CDR3 is 15 residues long. V gave up 0 bases and J gave up 4 bases, with 13 bases separating them. Germline values: CDR1 SGHRS, CDR2 YFSETQ. The chain's CDR3 is CASSLGGYGVETQYF. The CDR3 DNA reads as TGCGCCAGCAGCTTGGGGGGTTACGGGGTAGAGACCCAGTACTTC.

The V and J genes are TRBV7-9 and TRBJ1-2; D not certain. V was shortened by 1 base and J by 14 bases, with 14 bases between the two germline ends. The CDR3 sequence is 12 residues long. Germline V gene data show CDR1 as SEHNR and CDR2 as FQNEAQ (reference sequence). The CDR3 DNA is TGTGCCAGCAGCTTAGTGGGCCACCCAGAGACCTTC. Translating it yields CASSLVGHPETF. The variable domain in full, completed from reference TRBV7-9 and TRBJ1-2, reads DTGVSQNPRHKITKRGQNVTFRCDPISEHNRLYWYRQTLGQGPEFLTYFQNEAQLEKSRLLSDRFSAERPKGSFSTLEIQRTEQGDSAMYLCASSLVGHPETFGSGTRLTVV.

V gene TRBV28 combines with J gene TRBJ1-5, with D perhaps matching TRBD1 (5 bases). The CDR3 consists of 13 residues. Germline CDR1 MDHEN, CDR2 SYDVKM. V was clipped by 4 bases and J by 2 bases, with 6 bases between them. DNA for the CDR3: TGTGCCAGCAGTTGGGGCCGCAATCAGCCCCAGCATTTT. It is translated as CASSWGRNQPQHF.

CDR3 coding DNA: TGCGCCAGCAGCCAAGTAGGGGGACGGATCTCCTACAATGAGCAGTTCTTC. Protein sequence: CASSQVGGRISYNEQFF. The V call is TRBV4-1, the J call TRBJ2-1, with a possible D match to TRBD1 (6 bases). The CDR3 runs 17 residues. Looked up from germline, CDR1 is MGHRA and CDR2 is YSYEKL. The V gene lost 1 base and the J gene lost 0 bases, with 13 bases spanning the gap.

The CDR3 sequence: CASRKLNQPQHF. CDR3 DNA sequence: TGTGCCAGCCGAAAACTGAATCAGCCCCAGCATTTT. The genes are TRBV18 and TRBJ1-5; the D is unclear. CDR1 is KGHSH, CDR2 LQKENI, per germline. The CDR3 runs 12 residues. V shed 8 bases and J shed 4 bases, with 9 bases lying between them.

This chain connects TRBV9 to TRBJ2-1; 8 bases align to TRBD2. The V and J ends lost 0 bases and 6 bases, in that order; junction bases with no gene match: 5. CDR3 length: 15 amino acids. Germline V gene data show CDR1 as SGDLS and CDR2 as YYNGEE. The CDR3 DNA reads as TGTGCCAGCAGCGTAGTTGCGGGGGGTTCCAATGAGCAGTTCTTC. The encoded protein is CASSVVAGGSNEQFF.

This clone was seen a handful of times. V is TRBV18 and J is TRBJ2-1; 9 bases align to TRBD1. The CDR3 totals 15 residues. In germline, CDR1 is KGHSH, CDR2 LQKENI. Trimming removed 4 bases from V and 3 bases from J; junction bases left unmatched: 4. The chain's CDR3 is CASSQGTGNYNEQFF. As DNA, the CDR3 is TGTGCCAGCTCACAAGGGACAGGGAACTACAATGAGCAGTTCTTC.

The gene calls are TRBV7-9 and TRBJ1-4, with 9 bases identical to TRBD1. V was pared by 5 bases and J by 5 bases, with 6 bases of the junction left unmatched. The CDR3 is made up of 15 amino acids. CDR1 and CDR2 from the germline V gene are SEHNR and FQNEAQ (reference sequence). CDR3 in DNA: TGTGCCAGCAGCAACCCAGGGACAGGGAATGAAAAACTGTTTTTT. It codes for CASSNPGTGNEKLFF.

V usage is TRBV7-2 and J usage is TRBJ2-3; the D gene is possibly TRBD2 (5 bases). Deletions cut 5 bases from V and 4 bases from J, with 10 bases between. The germline CDR1 and CDR2 sequences are SGHTA and FQGNSA. The CDR3 consists of 13 residues. The chain's CDR3 is CASSRDRPDTQYF. CDR3 nucleotides: TGTGCCAGCAGCCGGGATCGCCCAGATACGCAGTATTTT.

The chain uses TRBV15 and TRBJ1-2; D uncertain. The germline V and J ends were trimmed by 0 bases and 3 bases, with 5 bases remaining between them. CDR3 size: 13 residues. Germline V gene data show CDR1 as LNHNV and CDR2 as YYDKDF (reference sequence). The CDR3 DNA sequence: TGTGCCACCAGCAGAGATCAGGACTATGGCTACACCTTC. Translation gives CATSRDQDYGYTF.

The chain has TRBV27 and TRBJ1-3; D call uncertain. CDR3 length: 15 residues. Germline V gene sequence: CDR1 MNHEY, CDR2 SMNVEV (reference sequence). The ends were cut back, 5 bases at V and 4 bases at J, with 15 bases in the middle. The chain's CDR3 is CASSPGRSPGNTIYF. The CDR3 DNA sequence: TGTGCCAGCAGTCCCGGCAGGAGTCCGGGAAACACCATATATTTT.

This clone was detected a few times. The rearrangement links TRBV7-9 to TRBJ2-7; D may be TRBD1 (5 bases). The germline gives CDR1 SEHNR, CDR2 FQNEAQ (reference sequence). CDR3 length: 15 amino acids. Deletions cut 4 bases from V and 3 bases from J, with 16 bases between. CDR3 in amino acids: CASSSGMTANYEQYF. As DNA, the CDR3 is TGTGCCAGCAGCTCTGGAATGACAGCGAACTACGAGCAGTACTTC.

The gene calls are TRBV7-9 and TRBJ1-1; D unresolved. Trimming removed 2 bases at V and 0 bases at J, with 7 bases between. Germline CDR1 is SEHNR and CDR2 is FQNEAQ (reference sequence). There are 14 residues in the CDR3. Here the CDR3 reads CASSLRFMNTEAFF. DNA of the CDR3: TGTGCCAGCAGCTTACGGTTCATGAACACTGAAGCTTTCTTT.

This rearrangement joins TRBV7-9 to TRBJ1-6; 7 nucleotides align to TRBD1. Germline V gives CDR1 SEHNR, CDR2 FQNEAQ (reference sequence). V trimming: 5 bases; J trimming: 7 bases; junction bases outside the gene matches: 8. The CDR3 totals 15 residues. The CDR3 spells CASSRDSFWNSPLHF. In DNA, the CDR3 is TGTGCCAGCAGCCGGGACAGTTTTTGGAATTCACCCCTCCACTTT.

The rearrangement uses TRBV9 and TRBJ1-2; 11 nucleotides align to TRBD1. The length of the CDR3 is 15 residues. V gave up 4 bases and J gave up 8 bases; unmatched junction bases: 10. Germline CDR1 is SGDLS and CDR2 is YYNGEE. The CDR3 region is CASSPLPGQGGGYTF. In DNA form, the CDR3 reads TGTGCCAGCAGCCCGCTTCCGGGACAGGGGGGCGGCTACACCTTC.